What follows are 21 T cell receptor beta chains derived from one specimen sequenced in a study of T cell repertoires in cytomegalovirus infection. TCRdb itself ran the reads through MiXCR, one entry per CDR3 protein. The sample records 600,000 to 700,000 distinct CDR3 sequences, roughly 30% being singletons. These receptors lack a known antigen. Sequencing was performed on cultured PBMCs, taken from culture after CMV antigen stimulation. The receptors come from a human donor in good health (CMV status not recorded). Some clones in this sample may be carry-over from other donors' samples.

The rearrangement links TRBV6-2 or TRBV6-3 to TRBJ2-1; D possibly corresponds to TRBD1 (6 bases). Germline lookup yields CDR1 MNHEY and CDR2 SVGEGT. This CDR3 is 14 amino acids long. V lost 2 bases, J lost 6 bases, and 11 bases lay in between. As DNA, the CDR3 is TGTGCCAGCAGTTACGGGGGCATAAGCAATGAGCAGTTCTTC. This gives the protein CASSYGGISNEQFF.

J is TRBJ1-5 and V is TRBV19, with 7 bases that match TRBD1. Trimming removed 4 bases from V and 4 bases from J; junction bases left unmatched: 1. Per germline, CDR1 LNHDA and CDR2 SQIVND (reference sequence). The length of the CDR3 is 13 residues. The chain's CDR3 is CASSTRGNQPQHF. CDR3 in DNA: TGTGCCAGTAGTACCAGGGGGAATCAGCCCCAGCATTTT.

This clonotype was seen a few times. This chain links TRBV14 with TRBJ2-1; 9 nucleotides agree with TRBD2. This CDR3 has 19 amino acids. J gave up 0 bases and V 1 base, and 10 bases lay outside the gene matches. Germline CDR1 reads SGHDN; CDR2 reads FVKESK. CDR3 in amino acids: CASSQARGGGPDSYNEQFF. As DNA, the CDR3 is TGTGCCAGCAGCCAAGCTCGCGGGGGGGGACCTGACTCCTACAATGAGCAGTTCTTC. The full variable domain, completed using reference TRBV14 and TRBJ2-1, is EAGVTQFPSHSVIEKGQTVTLRCDPISGHDNLYWYRRVMGKEIKFLLHFVKESKQDESGMPNNRFLAERTGGTYSTLKVQPAELEDSGVYFCASSQARGGGPDSYNEQFFGPGTRLTVL.

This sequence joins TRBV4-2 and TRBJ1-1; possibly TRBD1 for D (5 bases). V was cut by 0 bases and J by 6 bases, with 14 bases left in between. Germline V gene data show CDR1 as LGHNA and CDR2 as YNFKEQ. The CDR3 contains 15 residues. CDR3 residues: CASSQEGQLGAEAFF. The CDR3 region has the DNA TGTGCCAGCAGCCAAGAGGGGCAGCTAGGCGCTGAAGCTTTCTTT.

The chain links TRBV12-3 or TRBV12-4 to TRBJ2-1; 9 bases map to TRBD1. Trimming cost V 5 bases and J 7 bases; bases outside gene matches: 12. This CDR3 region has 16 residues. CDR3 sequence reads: CASSPRDRDRANEQFF. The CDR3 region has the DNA TGTGCCAGCAGTCCGCGCGACCGGGACAGGGCGAATGAGCAGTTCTTC.

The DNA of the CDR3 is TGTGCCTCCAGGGTTGACAATGAGCAGTTCTTC. This codes for CASRVDNEQFF. The chain carries TRBV2 and TRBJ2-1; D might be TRBD1 (5 bases). This CDR3 comprises 11 residues. Germline V CDR1 and CDR2: SNHLY, FYNNEI. V was cut by 11 bases and J by 5 bases, with 10 bases left in between.

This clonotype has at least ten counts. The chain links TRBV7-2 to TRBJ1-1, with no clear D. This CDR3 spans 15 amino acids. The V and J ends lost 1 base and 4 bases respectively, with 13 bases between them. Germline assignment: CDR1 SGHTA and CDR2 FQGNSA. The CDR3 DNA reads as TGTGCCAGCAGCTTAGTTGGACGCGGAGGCACTGAAGCTTTCTTT. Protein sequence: CASSLVGRGGTEAFF.

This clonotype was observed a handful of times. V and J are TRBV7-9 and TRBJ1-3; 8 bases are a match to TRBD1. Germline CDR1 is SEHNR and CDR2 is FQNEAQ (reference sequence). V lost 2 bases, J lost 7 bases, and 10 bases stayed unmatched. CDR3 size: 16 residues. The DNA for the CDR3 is TGTGCCAGCAGCTTACCCGGGACAGGCGGCAGGAACACCATATATTTT. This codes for CASSLPGTGGRNTIYF.

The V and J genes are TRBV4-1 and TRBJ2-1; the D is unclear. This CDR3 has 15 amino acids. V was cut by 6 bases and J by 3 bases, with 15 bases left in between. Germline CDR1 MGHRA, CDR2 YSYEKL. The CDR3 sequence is CASRPDKSDYNEQFF. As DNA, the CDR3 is TGCGCCAGCAGGCCAGACAAGTCCGACTACAATGAGCAGTTCTTC.

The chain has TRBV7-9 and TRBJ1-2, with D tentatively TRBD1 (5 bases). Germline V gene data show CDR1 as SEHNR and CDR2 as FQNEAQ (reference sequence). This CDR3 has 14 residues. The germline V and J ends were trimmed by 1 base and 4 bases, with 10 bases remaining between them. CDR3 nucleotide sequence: TGTGCCAGCAGCTTAGGGGACGGATTCTATGGCTACACCTTC. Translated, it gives CASSLGDGFYGYTF. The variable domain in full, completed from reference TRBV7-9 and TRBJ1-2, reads DTGVSQNPRHKITKRGQNVTFRCDPISEHNRLYWYRQTLGQGPEFLTYFQNEAQLEKSRLLSDRFSAERPKGSFSTLEIQRTEQGDSAMYLCASSLGDGFYGYTFGSGTRLTVV.

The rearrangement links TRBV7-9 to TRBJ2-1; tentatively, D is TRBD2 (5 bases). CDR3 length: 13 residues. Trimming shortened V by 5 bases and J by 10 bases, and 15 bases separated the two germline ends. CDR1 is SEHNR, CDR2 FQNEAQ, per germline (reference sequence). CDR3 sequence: CASSPQVTGEQFF. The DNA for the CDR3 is TGTGCCAGCAGCCCCCAGGTGACGGGGGAGCAGTTCTTC.

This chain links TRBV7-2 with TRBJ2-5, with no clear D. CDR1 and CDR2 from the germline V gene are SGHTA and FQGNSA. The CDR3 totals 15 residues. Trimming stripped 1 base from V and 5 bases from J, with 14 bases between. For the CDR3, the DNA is TGTGCCAGCAGCTTAGTTGTGTGGCTACGGGAGACCCAGTACTTC. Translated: CASSLVVWLRETQYF.

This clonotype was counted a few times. CDR3 sequence (DNA): TGTGCCAGCAGCTCTTGGACTAGCGGGGAGAGTAGGGAGACCCAGTACTTC. It codes for CASSSWTSGESRETQYF. This chain joins TRBV11-2 and TRBJ2-5, with TRBD2 identical over 12 bases. CDR1 is SGHAT and CDR2 is FQNNGV in the germline V gene. The junction had 11 bases not matched to a gene; V was cut back by 4 bases and J by 5 bases. CDR3 size: 17 residues.

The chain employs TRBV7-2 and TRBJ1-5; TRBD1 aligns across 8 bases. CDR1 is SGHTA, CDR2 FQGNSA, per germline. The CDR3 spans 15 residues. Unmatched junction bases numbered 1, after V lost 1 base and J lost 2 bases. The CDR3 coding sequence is TGTGCCAGCAGCTTAGGGGACAGGCGCAATCAGCCCCAGCATTTT. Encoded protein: CASSLGDRRNQPQHF.

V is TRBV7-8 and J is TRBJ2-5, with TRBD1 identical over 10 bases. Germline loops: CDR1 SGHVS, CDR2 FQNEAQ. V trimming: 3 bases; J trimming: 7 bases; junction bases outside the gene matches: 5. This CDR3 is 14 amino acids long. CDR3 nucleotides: TGTGCCAGCAGCTTGGACAGGGGGACCGGGACCCAGTACTTC. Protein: CASSLDRGTGTQYF.

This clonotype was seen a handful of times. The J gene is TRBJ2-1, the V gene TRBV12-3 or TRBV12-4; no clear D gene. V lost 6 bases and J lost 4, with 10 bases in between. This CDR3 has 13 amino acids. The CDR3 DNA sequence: TGTGCCAGCAGCCTGACACTGTACAATGAGCAGTTCTTC. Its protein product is CASSLTLYNEQFF.

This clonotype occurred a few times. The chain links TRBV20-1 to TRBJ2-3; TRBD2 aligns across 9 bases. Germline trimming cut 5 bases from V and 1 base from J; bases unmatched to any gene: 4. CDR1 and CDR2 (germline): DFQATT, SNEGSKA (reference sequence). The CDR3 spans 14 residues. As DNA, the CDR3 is TGCAGTGCTGGAGCGGGAGGACGCACAGATACGCAGTATTTT. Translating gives CSAGAGGRTDTQYF.

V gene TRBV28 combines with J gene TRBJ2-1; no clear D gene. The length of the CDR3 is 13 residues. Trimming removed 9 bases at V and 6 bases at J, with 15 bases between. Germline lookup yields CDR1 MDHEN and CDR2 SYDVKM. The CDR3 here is CASLSRPRNEQFF. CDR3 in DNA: TGTGCCAGTTTAAGTCGTCCTCGCAATGAGCAGTTCTTC. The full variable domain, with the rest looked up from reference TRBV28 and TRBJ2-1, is DVKVTQSSRYLVKRTGEKVFLECVQDMDHENMFWYRQDPGLGLRLIYFSYDVKMKEKGDIPEGYSVSREKKERFSLILESASTNQTSMYLCASLSRPRNEQFFGPGTRLTVL.

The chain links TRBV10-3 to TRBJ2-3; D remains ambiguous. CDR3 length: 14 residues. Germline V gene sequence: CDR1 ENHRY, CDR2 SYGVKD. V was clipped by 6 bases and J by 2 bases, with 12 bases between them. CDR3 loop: CAISPTGPTDTQYF. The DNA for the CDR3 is TGTGCCATCAGCCCGACCGGCCCCACAGATACGCAGTATTTT.

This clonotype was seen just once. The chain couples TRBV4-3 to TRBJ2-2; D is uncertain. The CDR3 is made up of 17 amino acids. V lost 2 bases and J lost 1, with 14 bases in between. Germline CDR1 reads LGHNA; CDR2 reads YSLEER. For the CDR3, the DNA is TGCGCCAGCAGCCAACGCTTGGGGTCTAAGAACACCGGGGAGCTGTTTTTT. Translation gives CASSQRLGSKNTGELFF.

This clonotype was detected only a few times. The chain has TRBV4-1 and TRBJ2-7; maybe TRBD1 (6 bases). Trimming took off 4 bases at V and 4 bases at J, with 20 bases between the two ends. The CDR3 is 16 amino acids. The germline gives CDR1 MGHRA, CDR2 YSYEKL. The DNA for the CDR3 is TGCGCCAGCAGCCTCAGGGGACCGACAGGACTTTACGAGCAGTACTTC. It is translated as CASSLRGPTGLYEQYF.